This T cell receptor beta chain was sequenced for a study of T cell responses to AZD1222 COVID-19 vaccine. The V gene lost 3 bases and the J gene lost 7 bases, with 13 bases spanning the gap. This CDR3 contains 14 residues. Germline loops: CDR1 ENHRY, CDR2 SYGVKD. Findings and limits, study-wide: Only a handful of AZD1222 recipients, five to seven in all, had baseline seropositivity. Vaccine-associated CD4 TCRs spanned spike, dominant at 160-218 and 743-854. There were mostly white British donors and more females than males, and clonal diversity was possibly underestimated.

Of note for this clone: What it binds is unknown.

Pooled in the analysis were second doses at about 4 or about 12 weeks. Measured with immunoSEQ multiplex PCR; TCRdb has only the in-frame clones, and not every one. This sample has some 84,000 clones, with roughly nine tenths found just once. The origin of this receptor is an adult who received the AZD1222 COVID-19 vaccine. Source: peripheral blood, taken 28 days after the second AZD1222 dose. The chain links TRBV10-3 to TRBJ1-5; D gene unclear. The CDR3 sequence is CAISDRVGSQPQHF. CDR3 DNA sequence: TGTGCCATCAGTGATAGGGTAGGGAGCCAGCCCCAGCATTTT.